This T cell receptor (beta chain) stems from a study of shared clonotypes between healthy human individuals (dated by TCRdb to 2019 to 2021). Background for the entire study: The cohort comprised two women and three men aged 18 to 49 years. Blood TCR repertoires of a handful of healthy adults were deeply sequenced to estimate repertoire size and the extent of clonotype sharing between individuals. Each donor's leukapheresis produced roughly between roughly 0.85 and 10 billion PBMCs. To increase sequencing depth and limit assay-specific biases, TCR repertoire library preparation and sequencing were carried out by different laboratories using diverse techniques. The full study reports these points: Sampling was restricted to blood, and TCR repertoires in tissue are likely to differ from TCR repertoires in blood. The genetic and exposure-history diversity represented was limited by the small number of donors. Based on pairwise subsampling, the degree of clonotype sharing among donors was expected to be affected by sequencing depth.

Donors were healthy HIV-negative adults with no recently reported acute infections or vaccinations. Only Caucasian adults living in Nashville, Tennessee, USA were represented among the donors. For unsorted samples, tens of millions of PBMCs were counted and genomic DNA was extracted with the QIAamp DNA Blood Mini kit. Blood was collected by leukapheresis, and PBMCs were isolated by Ficoll-Histopaque density gradient centrifugation and then cryopreserved in liquid nitrogen vapor phase. Using the deep immunoSEQ assay, multiplex PCR amplified TCR CDR3 regions from genomic DNA. Genomic DNA extracted from each cell subset was distributed evenly over all wells of several immunoSEQ 96-well plates, and each plate served as one replicate. For unsorted PBMC, around 330 ng genomic DNA, equal to approximately 30,000 T cell genomes, was loaded into each replicate PCR. Genomic DNA from unsorted PBMC was sequenced over ten immunoSEQ deep assay plates. The purified libraries were quantified using a Qubit 3.0 fluorometer, sized with a Bioanalyzer 2100, and then quantified again using the KAPA Library Quantification kit. Every immunoSEQ 96-well plate was sequenced on a dedicated single-read 150-cycle Illumina NextSeq 550 flow cell. On the authors' methods: Because the immunoSEQ output included only junctional sequences and no quality scores, the filtering could not be the same as the filtering used for full-length reads. Sequences were annotated with PyIR, a Python wrapper for IgBLAST v1.9, and V/J genes and CDR3 were assigned using IMGT germline references. Any read was removed if the V/J assignment was weak (E-value above 1e-6), the CDR3 was missing, or the read contained stop codons, out-of-frame junctions, or ambiguous translated residues. A V3J clonotype was defined by an identical inferred V gene, J gene, and CDR3 amino acid sequence. Percentage overlap between repertoires was calculated by dividing the number of shared unique clonotypes by the size of the smaller repertoire. Three approaches were used to assess repertoire richness: RTK rarefaction, the Chao1 estimator, and Recon v2.1 estimates of unobserved clonotypes. Here the immuneACCESS table is served through TCRdb, limited to in-frame sequences with V and J called. Missing clones are a known gap in these copies; in checked studies unresolved V genes cover under half, and the rest lacks a known reason. V and J calls and clone size come straight from that table; D and trimming were deduced from the DNA. Within this sample are about 510,000 clones, with less than 85% of them counted one time only. Over 10% of the sample belongs to the ten largest clones.

This clone has just one count. Its recognized antigen is unknown. No much larger clonotype is one base removed from it; base qualities were not supplied. The germline V gene (reference sequence) gives CDR1 as SGHNT and CDR2 as YYREEE. The V and J ends are trimmed by 2 bases and 1 base, leaving 7 bases between them. The CDR3 spans 13 residues, from the cysteine through the phenylalanine. The kept DNA is CDR3 alone, 39 bases in frame from the first base. This TCR derives from a woman aged 40 to 55 in good health. Some clones in this sample may be carry-over from other donors' samples. Sequencing input: PBMCs. The chain couples TRBV5-4 to TRBJ2-7; the D gene assignment is ambiguous. The CDR3 region has the sequence CASSFQGSYEQYF. The nucleotides are TGTGCCAGCAGCTTCCAAGGGTCCTACGAGCAGTACTTC.